These 16 T cell receptor beta chains share one sample of origin, sequenced in a study of shared clonotypes between healthy human individuals (dated by TCRdb to 2019 to 2021). Receptor libraries were prepared by the immunoSEQ multiplex PCR assay. TCRdb re-hosts the immuneACCESS table, in-frame sequences only. Its copies lack some clones; in the studies checked, an unresolved V gene accounts for under half of them, and the cause for the rest is not known. In this sample the table shows over 850,000 clones, about 80% of which occur a single time. The ten largest clonotypes hold roughly 0.62% of the sample. Sequencing was done on a sample of memory CD4+ T cells from PBMCs. According to the study, the label for this sample's cell subset or site signals: CD45RA-negative fraction. These receptors all stem from a man between 18 and 35 years old in good health. Some clones in this sample may be carry-over from other donors' samples.

This clone was seen only once. The gene calls are TRBV7-9 and TRBJ2-7, with D unclear. CDR3 length: 15 amino acids. V was pared by 3 bases and J by 1 base, with 13 bases between. Germline values: CDR1 SEHNR, CDR2 FQNEAQ (reference sequence). The CDR3 DNA reads TGTGCCAGCAGCTTTCCCCTCCCTGGTTCCTACGAGCAGTACTTC. This encodes CASSFPLPGSYEQYF.

V usage is TRBV7-6 and J usage is TRBJ2-7; D is unclear. CDR1 and CDR2 from the germline V gene are SGHVS and FNYEAQ. The CDR3 runs to 14 residues. Trimming removed 5 bases at V and 0 bases at J, with 11 bases between. CDR3 nucleotides: TGTGCCAGCAGCGCACAAAGAAACTCCTACGAGCAGTACTTC. Translation: CASSAQRNSYEQYF. Filled out from reference TRBV7-6 and TRBJ2-7, the complete variable domain reads GAGVSQSPRYKVTKRGQDVALRCDPISGHVSLYWYRQALGQGPEFLTYFNYEAQQDKSGLPNDRFSAERPEGSISTLTIQRTEQRDSAMYRCASSAQRNSYEQYFGPGTRLTVT.

This clone was found once. V gene TRBV6-1 combines with J gene TRBJ1-4; a possible D gene is TRBD1 (5 bases). CDR1 is MNHNS and CDR2 is SASEGT in the germline V gene. The V gene lost 2 bases and the J gene lost 1 base, with 8 bases spanning the gap. The CDR3 consists of 15 residues. In DNA, the CDR3 is TGTGCCAGCAGTGAACGGGGGGAAACTAATGAAAAACTGTTTTTT. The encoded protein is CASSERGETNEKLFF.

The chain couples TRBV5-1 to TRBJ1-1; TRBD1 matches 9 bases. Trimming at V came to 3 bases and at J to 7 bases, leaving 7 bases not matched to a gene. Germline V gene lookup returns CDR1 SGHRS and CDR2 YFSETQ. The CDR3 contains 14 residues. The CDR3 protein is CASSWGTGILEAFF. The CDR3 region has the DNA TGCGCCAGCAGCTGGGGGACAGGGATTCTTGAAGCTTTCTTT.

The V gene is TRBV28, the J gene TRBJ2-1; no definite D call. The CDR3 sequence is 13 residues long. The ends were cut back, 3 bases at V and 4 bases at J, with 7 bases in the middle. The germline gives CDR1 MDHEN, CDR2 SYDVKM. CDR3: CASSLLAYNEQFF. DNA for the CDR3: TGTGCCAGCAGTTTGTTAGCTTACAATGAGCAGTTCTTC.

CDR3 bases: TGTGCCACCGCCAGTCAGGGAAGTTCACCCCTCCACTTT. Translating gives CATASQGSSPLHF. This rearrangement joins TRBV28 to TRBJ1-6; D perhaps matches TRBD1 (5 bases). The CDR3 covers 13 residues. The V and J ends lost 10 bases and 9 bases respectively, with 16 bases between them. Germline-derived CDR1 and CDR2 are MDHEN and SYDVKM.

This chain connects TRBV29-1 to TRBJ2-1; D is undetermined. The CDR3 contains 11 residues. Trimming pared 3 bases from V and 4 bases from J, leaving 4 bases between. Germline V gives CDR1 SQVTM, CDR2 ANQGSEA. The CDR3 is CSVDVYNEQFF. The CDR3 coding sequence is TGCAGCGTTGATGTATACAATGAGCAGTTCTTC.

The V call is TRBV4-3, the J call TRBJ2-3; 8 nucleotides agree with TRBD1. There are 16 residues in the CDR3. Germline values: CDR1 LGHNA, CDR2 YSLEER. The trim removed 1 base at V and 2 bases at J, leaving 5 bases unmatched. The CDR3 loop reads CASSQVRTGYTDTQYF. The CDR3 DNA sequence: TGCGCCAGCAGCCAAGTGAGGACAGGGTACACAGATACGCAGTATTTT.

The chain is built from TRBV7-2 and TRBJ2-3; D is unclear. Germline CDR1 is SGHTA and CDR2 is FQGNSA. The germline V and J ends were trimmed by 5 bases and 2 bases, with 26 bases remaining between them. This CDR3 is 19 amino acids long. The CDR3 is CASSTLPYSTRRSTDTQYF. The CDR3 DNA follows: TGTGCCAGCAGCACACTTCCCTATTCCACCCGGCGGTCCACAGATACGCAGTATTTT.

The genes are TRBV11-2 and TRBJ2-7; D gene unclear. The CDR3 contains 11 residues. Trimming removed 5 bases at V and 6 bases at J, with 8 bases between. Per germline, CDR1 SGHAT and CDR2 FQNNGV. The CDR3 protein is CASSGMGEQYF. The CDR3, as DNA: TGTGCCAGCAGCGGGATGGGCGAGCAGTACTTC. Supplemented by reference TRBV11-2 and TRBJ2-7, the full variable domain reads EAGVAQSPRYKIIEKRQSVAFWCNPISGHATLYWYQQILGQGPKLLIQFQNNGVVDDSQLPKDRFSAERLKGVDSTLKIQPAKLEDSAVYLCASSGMGEQYFGPGTRLTVT.

This clone was seen more than once but under ten times. The chain carries TRBV29-1 and TRBJ1-3; the match to TRBD1 covers 9 bases. CDR1 is SQVTM and CDR2 is ANQGSEA in the germline V gene. CDR3 length: 16 residues. V lost 7 bases, J lost 4 bases, and 14 bases stayed unmatched. CDR3 nucleotides: TGCAGCGCCCACGTTACAGGGGGCCCGAACGGAAACACCATATATTTT. Encoded protein: CSAHVTGGPNGNTIYF.

This clone was counted a few times. V usage is TRBV29-1 and J usage is TRBJ2-5; no clear D. The CDR3 spans 11 residues. Germline CDR1 SQVTM, CDR2 ANQGSEA. Trimming left V 3 bases short and J 2 bases short, with 4 bases between. The CDR3 DNA reads as TGCAGCGTTGAGAGACAAGAGACCCAGTACTTC. Translated: CSVERQETQYF.

This chain joins TRBV4-2 and TRBJ2-5, with 8 bases fitting TRBD2. This CDR3 region has 17 residues. J lost 4 bases, V lost 0 bases, and 10 bases had no gene match. Germline CDR1 reads LGHNA; CDR2 reads YNFKEQ. This chain's CDR3 is CASSQDDGGAGGETQYF. The CDR3 DNA sequence: TGTGCCAGCAGCCAAGATGACGGGGGCGCGGGAGGAGAGACCCAGTACTTC.

This rearrangement joins TRBV11-2 to TRBJ2-7, with 7 bases fitting TRBD2. The V and J ends lost 5 bases and 1 base, in that order; junction bases with no gene match: 8. CDR3 length equals 15 residues. Germline V gene lookup returns CDR1 SGHAT and CDR2 FQNNGV. This CDR3 is CASSRGDAVSYEQYF. The CDR3 DNA follows: TGTGCCAGCAGCCGGGGGGATGCCGTTTCCTACGAGCAGTACTTC. Full variable domain (outside the CDR3, taken from reference TRBV11-2 and TRBJ2-7): EAGVAQSPRYKIIEKRQSVAFWCNPISGHATLYWYQQILGQGPKLLIQFQNNGVVDDSQLPKDRFSAERLKGVDSTLKIQPAKLEDSAVYLCASSRGDAVSYEQYFGPGTRLTVT.

The chain recombines TRBV7-9 with TRBJ1-3; D gene uncertain. The V end was cut by 8 bases, the J end by 2 bases, with 10 bases between. This CDR3 is 13 amino acids long. Germline V gene data show CDR1 as SEHNR and CDR2 as FQNEAQ (reference sequence). The CDR3 is CASRTVTGNTIYF. CDR3 DNA sequence: TGTGCCAGCCGTACAGTAACTGGAAACACCATATATTTT.

This sequence joins TRBV18 and TRBJ2-1; TRBD2 agrees at 11 bases. Germline V CDR1 and CDR2: KGHSH, LQKENI. V shed 3 bases and J 5 bases; nucleotides not matched to a gene: 6. The CDR3 has 16 amino acids. The CDR3 loop reads CASSPGTSGANNEQFF. The DNA of the CDR3 is TGTGCCAGCTCACCGGGGACTAGCGGAGCCAACAATGAGCAGTTCTTC.